The 22 T cell receptor beta chains below all came from one sample that was sequenced in a study of cytomegalovirus exposure and HLA in healthy donors. The PCR used 60 Vbeta and 13 Jbeta primers. Clones were sequenced by immunoSEQ multiplex PCR, and TCRdb holds only the in-frame ones, with some missing. The data hold about 91,000 clones, with 55% to 65% observed a single time. Sequencing input: PBMCs. All receptors derive from a human donor in good health.

The J gene is TRBJ1-1, the V gene TRBV7-9; D is uncertain. The CDR3 is 14 amino acids. Per the germline V gene, CDR1 is SEHNR and CDR2 is FQNEAQ (reference sequence). V lost 3 bases and J 1 base, leaving 9 bases between the germline ends. The chain's CDR3 is CASSFTYKNTEAFF. CDR3 nucleotide sequence: TGTGCCAGCAGCTTCACATACAAGAACACTGAAGCTTTCTTT.

This clone was picked up one time. This chain connects TRBV4-1 to TRBJ2-5; TRBD2 might be the D (6 bases). Trimming removed 0 bases at V and 4 bases at J, with 18 bases between. The CDR3 extends over 17 amino acids. The V gene's germline CDR1 is MGHRA and CDR2 YSYEKL. The CDR3 loop reads CASSQDMGSWGGETQYF. The CDR3, as DNA: TGCGCCAGCAGCCAAGATATGGGGTCATGGGGAGGAGAGACCCAGTACTTC.

J is TRBJ2-2 and V is TRBV4-3; 11 nucleotides match TRBD2. This CDR3 is built from 16 residues. With 3 bases clipped from V and 3 bases from J, the junction kept 3 bases outside the gene matches. CDR1 and CDR2 (germline): LGHNA, YSLEER. The CDR3: CASSQGTSGYTGELFF. The CDR3 DNA reads TGCGCCAGCAGCCAGGGGACTAGCGGCTACACCGGGGAGCTGTTTTTT.

This CDR3 is CASSLARGEGRGGYTF. In DNA form, the CDR3 reads TGTGCCAGCAGCTTAGCCAGGGGTGAGGGGCGCGGAGGCTACACCTTC. The chain combines TRBV7-2 with TRBJ1-2; possibly TRBD1 for D (6 bases). This CDR3 is 16 amino acids long. The V end lost 0 bases, the J end lost 8 bases, and 19 bases lay between the germline ends. Germline CDR1 is SGHTA and CDR2 is FQGNSA.

This clone was seen more than once but under ten times. The CDR3 DNA reads as TGCGCCAGCAGCATCGGGACAGTCTATGGCTACACCTTC. Translating it yields CASSIGTVYGYTF. V and J are TRBV5-1 and TRBJ1-2; 7 nucleotides agree with TRBD1. Germline V gene data show CDR1 as SGHRS and CDR2 as YFSETQ. Trimming cost V 4 bases and J 4 bases; bases outside gene matches: 4. The CDR3 is 13 amino acids.

The gene calls are TRBV12-5 and TRBJ1-2, with D uncertain. CDR3 size: 15 residues. Germline assignment: CDR1 LGHNT and CDR2 FRNRAP. V was trimmed by 6 bases and J by 6 bases, leaving 20 bases between them. DNA of the CDR3: TGTGCTAGTGGCCGAGGACCCAAGGACGGGGATGGCTACACCTTC. This translates into CASGRGPKDGDGYTF.

In this sample, this clone turned up a few times. The CDR3, as DNA: TGTGCCAGCAGCTCGGACAGGGGGCGTCTCCTTCCCTACGAGCAGTACTTC. Translating gives CASSSDRGRLLPYEQYF. The chain couples TRBV7-2 to TRBJ2-7; 11 bases match TRBD1. Germline assignment: CDR1 SGHTA and CDR2 FQGNSA. The length of the CDR3 is 17 residues. V shed 4 bases and J 2 bases; nucleotides not matched to a gene: 10.

The chain couples TRBV5-1 to TRBJ2-7; 9 bases fit TRBD1. J lost 3 bases, V lost 1 base, and 11 bases had no gene match. Germline V gives CDR1 SGHRS, CDR2 YFSETQ. CDR3 length: 17 residues. Here the CDR3 DNA reads TGCGCCAGCAGCTTGTCGGAGGGTGGGACAGGGCGCTACGAGCAGTACTTC. Its translation: CASSLSEGGTGRYEQYF.

The chain employs TRBV6-4 and TRBJ1-1; 9 nucleotides align to TRBD1. The CDR3 totals 14 residues. V trimming: 6 bases; J trimming: 7 bases; junction bases outside the gene matches: 9. Germline V gene data show CDR1 as MRHNA and CDR2 as SNTAGT. The CDR3 here is CASRADRGYGEAFF. The CDR3 DNA reads TGTGCCAGCAGAGCAGACAGGGGGTACGGTGAAGCTTTCTTT.

The chain recombines TRBV11-3 with TRBJ1-1; possible D gene TRBD1, 6 bases. Trimming took 2 bases from V and 1 from J, leaving 11 bases between them. In germline, CDR1 is SGHNT, CDR2 YENEEA. The length of the CDR3 is 15 residues. The CDR3 is CASSLYRTANTEAFF. CDR3 DNA: TGTGCCAGCAGCTTATACCGGACAGCGAACACTGAAGCTTTCTTT.

This chain uses TRBV5-1 with TRBJ1-2; 9 bases fit TRBD1. In germline, CDR1 is SGHRS, CDR2 YFSETQ. J lost 7 bases, V lost 0 bases, and 7 bases had no gene match. The length of the CDR3 is 15 residues. The CDR3 DNA reads as TGCGCCAGCAGCTTGGATGGGGACAGGGCGGGTGGCTACACCTTC. It is translated as CASSLDGDRAGGYTF.

V gene TRBV30 combines with J gene TRBJ1-2; possibly TRBD1 for D (5 bases). The CDR3 runs 14 residues. Germline CDR1 reads GTSNPN; CDR2 reads SVGIG (reference sequence). The germline V and J ends were trimmed by 2 bases and 4 bases, with 14 bases remaining between them. CDR3 sequence reads: CAWSYTSRGYGYTF. The CDR3 coding sequence is TGTGCCTGGAGTTATACCAGTAGGGGCTATGGCTACACCTTC. The full variable domain, in which reference TRBV30 and TRBJ1-2 provide the parts outside the CDR3, is SQTIHQWPATLVQPVGSPLSLECTVEGTSNPNLYWYRQAAGRGLQLLFYSVGIGQISSEVPQNLSASRPQDRQFILSSKKLLLSDSGFYLCAWSYTSRGYGYTFGSGTRLTVV.

This clone was observed a few times. The chain carries TRBV9 and TRBJ2-1, with 10 bases fitting TRBD2. Losses at the gene ends were 2 bases for V and 7 bases for J; bases not matched to a gene: 3. The CDR3 extends over 14 amino acids. Germline CDR1 SGDLS, CDR2 YYNGEE. The CDR3 DNA sequence: TGTGCCAGCAGCGTCCTAGCGGGGGATAATGAGCAGTTCTTC. Protein product: CASSVLAGDNEQFF.

This chain joins TRBV9 and TRBJ1-2; no firm D call. Germline assignment: CDR1 SGDLS and CDR2 YYNGEE. V was pared by 3 bases and J by 0 bases, with 12 bases between. The length of the CDR3 is 15 residues. The CDR3 nucleotides read TGTGCCAGCAGCGCCGAGGGCTATCCTAACTATGGCTACACCTTC. Translating it yields CASSAEGYPNYGYTF.

The V and J genes are TRBV10-3 and TRBJ1-1, with TRBD1 as a possible D gene (6 bases). Trimming removed 3 bases from V and 10 bases from J, with 15 bases in between. Germline values: CDR1 ENHRY, CDR2 SYGVKD. The CDR3 loop spans 13 amino acids. CDR3 residues: CAISDRGGAIAFF. CDR3 nucleotide sequence: TGTGCCATCAGTGATAGGGGGGGCGCCATAGCTTTCTTT.

The chain is built from TRBV28 and TRBJ2-7, with D tentatively TRBD1 (5 bases). Trimming shortened V by 5 bases and J by 0 bases, and 8 bases separated the two germline ends. The germline CDR1 and CDR2 sequences are MDHEN and SYDVKM. The CDR3 is 13 amino acids. The CDR3, as DNA: TGTGCCAGCAGTGGACAAGCCTCCTACGAGCAGTACTTC. It yields the protein CASSGQASYEQYF. Looking up the rest from reference TRBV28 and TRBJ2-7 gives the full variable domain: DVKVTQSSRYLVKRTGEKVFLECVQDMDHENMFWYRQDPGLGLRLIYFSYDVKMKEKGDIPEGYSVSREKKERFSLILESASTNQTSMYLCASSGQASYEQYFGPGTRLTVT.

Written as DNA, the CDR3 is TGTGCCAGCAGCCAAGGCTCACTTGGCAGGGTGATTTCACCCCTCCACTTT. It translates to CASSQGSLGRVISPLHF. This chain uses TRBV4-2 with TRBJ1-6, with D possibly being TRBD1 (5 bases). This CDR3 contains 17 residues. V lost 1 base to trimming and J lost 9 bases, with 19 bases between them. Germline V lookup: CDR1 LGHNA, CDR2 YNFKEQ.

The V gene is TRBV14, the J gene TRBJ1-6, with 7 positions matching TRBD1. The CDR3 extends over 16 amino acids. Germline trimming cut 3 bases from V and 4 bases from J; bases unmatched to any gene: 6. Germline CDR1 and CDR2: SGHDN and FVKESK. DNA for the CDR3: TGTGCCAGCAGCCATCCGACAGGGATTTATAATTCACCCCTCCACTTT. As protein: CASSHPTGIYNSPLHF.

This sequence joins TRBV4-2 and TRBJ1-2; a possible D gene is TRBD1 (5 bases). The CDR3 extends over 13 amino acids. Per germline, CDR1 LGHNA and CDR2 YNFKEQ. V shed 0 bases and J shed 4 bases, with 6 bases lying between them. CDR3 nucleotide sequence: TGTGCCAGCAGCCAAGATGACAGCTATGGCTACACCTTC. This encodes CASSQDDSYGYTF.

The chain links TRBV6-5 to TRBJ1-4; D is unclear. The CDR3 has 14 amino acids. Germline lookup yields CDR1 MNHEY and CDR2 SVGAGI. V was clipped by 0 bases and J by 7 bases, with 9 bases between them. The CDR3 nucleotides read TGTGCCAGCAGTTACTCGATTGGGAGTGAAAAACTGTTTTTT. Protein: CASSYSIGSEKLFF.

The chain links TRBV7-3 to TRBJ2-2; perhaps TRBD1 as D (5 bases). The CDR3 totals 15 residues. Per the germline V gene, CDR1 is SGHTA and CDR2 is FQGTGA. V lost 5 bases and J lost 1, with 11 bases in between. The chain's CDR3 is CASSLQAENTGELFF. The CDR3 coding sequence is TGTGCCAGCAGCCTACAGGCGGAGAACACCGGGGAGCTGTTTTTT. The complete variable domain, with remaining parts taken from reference TRBV7-3 and TRBJ2-2, reads GAGVSQTPSNKVTEKGKYVELRCDPISGHTALYWYRQSLGQGPEFLIYFQGTGAADDSGLPNDRFFAVRPEGSVSTLKIQRTERGDSAVYLCASSLQAENTGELFFGEGSRLTVL.

The chain recombines TRBV15 with TRBJ1-1; the D gene is possibly TRBD1 (6 bases). The CDR3 runs 17 residues. Germline loops: CDR1 LNHNV, CDR2 YYDKDF (reference sequence). V lost 3 bases and J lost 5, with 22 bases in between. The CDR3 sequence is CATSSYGTSRIWTEAFF. In nucleotides, the CDR3 is TGTGCCACCAGCAGCTACGGGACAAGCAGGATATGGACTGAAGCTTTCTTT. The complete variable domain, with remaining parts taken from reference TRBV15 and TRBJ1-1, reads DAMVIQNPRYQVTQFGKPVTLSCSQTLNHNVMYWYQQKSSQAPKLLFHYYDKDFNNEADTPDNFQSRRPNTSFCFLDIRSPGLGDTAMYLCATSSYGTSRIWTEAFFGQGTRLTVV.